A few counts support the clone carrying this T cell receptor (beta chain). The antigen is undetermined. The read halts 3 residues ahead of the CDR3 end, with the missing end drawn from the germline J gene. Both groups were predominantly of Caucasian heritage. This sample is part of a study of T cell clonality in common variable immunodeficiency. Study-level findings and limits: Shared TCRbeta clones were fewer between CVID subjects than controls. In common variable immunodeficiency, TCR beta chains reportedly carried fewer deletions and N-nucleotide insertions.

CDR1 and CDR2 from the germline V gene are SEHNR and FQNEAQ (reference sequence). The CDR3 is 14 amino acids. Trimming cost V 5 bases and J 6 bases; bases outside gene matches: 6. Sequenced by immunoSEQ multiplex PCR; TCRdb stores in-frame clones only, minus some. The sample has about 33,000 clones, none seen only once; the top ten hold 6.1%. The sample consisted of peripheral blood mononuclear cells. The receptor was isolated from a human donor with common variable immunodeficiency. This rearrangement joins TRBV7-9 to TRBJ1-1; 10 bases align to TRBD1. The sequenced part of the CDR3 DNA is TGTGCCAGCAGCGCCTCGGGACAGGGGTCTGAA. It yields the protein CASSASGQGSE. The whole CDR3 protein reads CASSASGQGSEAFF.